This TCR beta chain stems from a study of T-cell memory formation after mild COVID-19. General study points: For second-wave clones that peaked at day 37, SARS-CoV-2 specificity went unverified. Pre-infection memory contained some responding clones, which suggested that cross-reactive memory had joined. Day 15 to 85 contracting clones showed balanced CD4/CD8; day 15 to 37 expanders favored CD4+. CD4+ contracting clones were mainly CM and EM; CD8+ ones, EMRA.

The count of this clonotype is one. Its specificity is not known. TCRdb independently ran MiXCR on the 5' RACE reads; one entry per CDR3 protein. The sample contains fewer than 450,000 distinct CDR3 sequences, approximately 24% of which appear only once. The sequenced material came from PBMCs or a T cell subset sorted from them (not recorded which). The sequence came from an adult woman who had mild COVID-19 (a few samples of this study predate the infection). Cell type and time point are not known.

The CDR3 nucleotides are TGCAGTGCTAGCGGGACAGGGGACTCCTACGAGCAGTACTTC. Translation gives CSASGTGDSYEQYF. This rearrangement joins TRBV20-1 to TRBJ2-7, with TRBD1 matching 10 bases. CDR3 length: 14 amino acids. Germline V gives CDR1 DFQATT, CDR2 SNEGSKA (reference sequence). Trimming removed 3 bases from V and 0 bases from J; junction bases left unmatched: 2.